The text below deals with one TCR beta chain. Its antigen remains unidentified. The sample originates from a study of T cell clonotyping in hematopoietic cell transplantation. Study results and caveats: Broader posttransplant TCR repertoire diversity was predicted by graft donor and pretransplant recipient Inverse Simpson Index values. Recipient TCR diversity dropped after transplant; expanded clonotypes rose from day 30 to 180.

The data were produced by immunoSEQ multiplex PCR, yet TCRdb's version contains in-frame clones alone and is incomplete. Among 5,500 to 7,500 clones listed, roughly 96% were seen once. This clonotype was obtained from a male patient in his 40s who had an allogeneic stem cell transplant from a related donor, so the T cells may come from the graft donor. Some clones in this sample may be carry-over from other donors' samples. This specimen was PBMCs, taken 30 days after allogeneic stem cell transplant.

As DNA, the CDR3 is TGTGCCAGCAGTTACCGACAGGCGACATACAATGAGCAGTTCTTC. This sequence encodes CASSYRQATYNEQFF. The chain carries TRBV6-5 and TRBJ2-1; D is possibly TRBD1 (6 bases). The CDR3 contains 15 residues. The germline gives CDR1 MNHEY, CDR2 SVGAGI. Trimming took 2 bases from V and 4 from J, leaving 12 bases between them.